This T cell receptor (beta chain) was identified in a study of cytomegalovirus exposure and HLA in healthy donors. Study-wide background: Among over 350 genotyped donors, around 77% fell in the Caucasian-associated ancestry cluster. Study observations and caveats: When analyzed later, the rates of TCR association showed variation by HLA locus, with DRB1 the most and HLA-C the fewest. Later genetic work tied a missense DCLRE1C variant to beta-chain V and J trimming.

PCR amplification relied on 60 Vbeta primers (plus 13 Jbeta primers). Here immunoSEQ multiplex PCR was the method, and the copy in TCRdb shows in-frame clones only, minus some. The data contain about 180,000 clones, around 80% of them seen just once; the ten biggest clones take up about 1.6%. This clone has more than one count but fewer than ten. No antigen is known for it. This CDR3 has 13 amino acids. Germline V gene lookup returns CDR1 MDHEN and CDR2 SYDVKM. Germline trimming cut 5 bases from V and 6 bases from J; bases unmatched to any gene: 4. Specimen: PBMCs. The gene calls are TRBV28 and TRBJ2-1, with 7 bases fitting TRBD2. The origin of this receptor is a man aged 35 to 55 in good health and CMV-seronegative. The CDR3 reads CASSPGLTNEQFF. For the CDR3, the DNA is TGTGCCAGCAGTCCGGGACTAACCAATGAGCAGTTCTTC.